Each of the 30 T cell receptor beta chains below was sequenced from the same sample in a study of technical replicates of blood from a handful of donors (dated by TCRdb to about 2017). Libraries came from the immunoSEQ multiplex PCR assay. Entries here come from immuneACCESS through TCRdb and include only in-frame sequences with V and J called. Some clones fail to appear in such tables; in the studies checked, an unresolved V gene covers under half of the shortfall, and the cause of the remainder is unknown. Recorded for this sample are some 70,000 clones; approximately 90% of them occurred a single time. The ten largest account for 4.5% to 5% of the sample. Sequencing used PBMCs. These receptors came from a human donor in good health. Some clones in this sample may be carry-over from other donors' samples.

This chain uses TRBV5-4 with TRBJ1-2, with 7 positions matching TRBD1. The CDR3 loop spans 15 amino acids. The germline V gene encodes CDR1 SGHNT and CDR2 YYREEE (reference sequence). Unmatched junction bases numbered 13, after V lost 4 bases and J lost 7 bases. CDR3 region: CASSTQGVVLGGYTF. In DNA, the CDR3 is TGTGCCAGCAGCACCCAGGGGGTTGTGCTCGGTGGCTACACCTTC.

The gene calls are TRBV6-6 and TRBJ1-5, with no clear D. This CDR3 has 14 residues. Germline CDR1 reads MNHNY; CDR2 reads SVGAGI (reference sequence). V was trimmed by 7 bases and J by 2 bases, leaving 12 bases between them. DNA for the CDR3: TGTGCCAGCATTCGGGGTGGGGGCAATCAGCCCCAGCATTTT. Its translation: CASIRGGGNQPQHF.

This clone was counted a single time. The chain combines TRBV5-4 with TRBJ2-1, with 11 bases fitting TRBD2. The CDR3 consists of 16 residues. Germline lookup yields CDR1 SGHNT and CDR2 YYREEE (reference sequence). V shed 1 base, J shed 10 bases, and the junction held 10 bases outside the gene matches. In nucleotides, the CDR3 is TGTGCCAGCAGCTTGAGATATAGCGGGGGGGCCAGGGAGCAGTTCTTC. This sequence encodes CASSLRYSGGAREQFF. Drawing the rest from reference TRBV5-4 and TRBJ2-1, the complete variable domain is ETGVTQSPTHLIKTRGQQVTLRCSSQSGHNTVSWYQQALGQGPQFIFQYYREEENGRGNFPPRFSGLQFPNYSSELNVNALELDDSALYLCASSLRYSGGAREQFFGPGTRLTVL.

The chain uses TRBV5-5 and TRBJ2-7; 7 positions match TRBD2. Losses at the gene ends were 6 bases for V and 0 bases for J; bases not matched to a gene: 18. The CDR3 spans 18 residues. Germline-derived CDR1 and CDR2 are SGHKS and YYEKEE (reference sequence). The CDR3 DNA follows: TGTGCCAGCAACCCCGGGGGGTGGTTGGCCCCGGTCTCCTACGAGCAGTACTTC. Encoded protein: CASNPGGWLAPVSYEQYF.

The chain carries TRBV9 and TRBJ1-2; TRBD1 matches 9 bases. CDR3 length: 13 amino acids. Germline lookup yields CDR1 SGDLS and CDR2 YYNGEE. J gave up 7 bases and V 5 bases, and 6 bases lay outside the gene matches. The CDR3 DNA follows: TGTGCCAGCAGAGGGACAGGGTCCGGTGGCTACACCTTC. It encodes CASRGTGSGGYTF.

The chain is built from TRBV7-9 and TRBJ2-1; D is perhaps TRBD2 (5 bases). The CDR3 length is 12 residues. The ends were cut back, 6 bases at V and 11 bases at J, with 14 bases in the middle. CDR1 and CDR2 (germline): SEHNR, FQNEAQ (reference sequence). The CDR3 sequence is CASSPSRRQQFF. Written as DNA, the CDR3 is TGTGCCAGCAGTCCCAGTAGGAGGCAGCAGTTCTTC.

The V and J genes are TRBV7-9 and TRBJ1-6; TRBD1 agrees at 9 bases. V gave up 5 bases and J gave up 10 bases; unmatched junction bases: 6. Germline V gene data show CDR1 as SEHNR and CDR2 as FQNEAQ (reference sequence). The CDR3 contains 14 residues. The CDR3 region has the DNA TGTGCCAGCAGCCAGGGACAGGGCGAATCACCCCTCCACTTT. The encoded protein is CASSQGQGESPLHF.

V usage is TRBV18 and J usage is TRBJ1-2; TRBD1 matches 7 bases. The CDR3 contains 15 residues. Trimming at V came to 6 bases and at J to 2 bases, leaving 9 bases not matched to a gene. Germline values: CDR1 KGHSH, CDR2 LQKENI. The CDR3, as DNA: TGTGCCAGCTCCCCTACCGGGGACAGCAACTATGGCTACACCTTC. Its protein is CASSPTGDSNYGYTF.

The chain couples TRBV29-1 to TRBJ2-3, with 7 bases that match TRBD1. Germline CDR1 and CDR2: SQVTM and ANQGSEA. Germline trimming cut 0 bases from V and 2 bases from J; bases unmatched to any gene: 8. This CDR3 has 16 amino acids. CDR3 DNA: TGCAGCGTTGAAGATCGACGACAGGGCCCCACAGATACGCAGTATTTT. Protein sequence: CSVEDRRQGPTDTQYF.

The chain uses TRBV5-1 and TRBJ1-4, with no clear D. Trimming cost V 0 bases and J 8 bases, with 11 bases left between them. The CDR3 extends over 14 amino acids. Germline V gene data show CDR1 as SGHRS and CDR2 as YFSETQ. CDR3 protein: CASSLGGNWEKLFF. In DNA form, the CDR3 reads TGCGCCAGCAGCTTGGGCGGGAATTGGGAAAAACTGTTTTTT.

This clone was counted once. This CDR3 is CASSVLAGGGYEQYF. The CDR3 nucleotides are TGTGCCAGCAGTGTTCTAGCGGGAGGGGGTTACGAGCAGTACTTC. The chain recombines TRBV6-1 with TRBJ2-7, with 12 bases identical to TRBD2. The CDR3 is 15 amino acids. Trimming cost V 4 bases and J 4 bases; bases outside gene matches: 5. Germline CDR1 and CDR2: MNHNS and SASEGT.

Worth noting for this clone: Mismatch with germline at one junction end may stem from a read error. The chain is built from TRBV19 and TRBJ1-1; possibly TRBD1 for D (6 bases). Germline assignment: CDR1 LNHDA and CDR2 SQIVND (reference sequence). The CDR3 length is 14 residues. This chain's CDR3 is CASSLDRGDIEAFF. Here the CDR3 DNA reads TGTGCCAGTAGTTTAGACAGAGGGGACATTGAAGCTTTCTTT.

This chain uses TRBV29-1 with TRBJ2-7; 8 bases line up with TRBD1. With 5 bases clipped from V and 4 bases from J, the junction kept 13 bases outside the gene matches. The CDR3 runs to 15 residues. Per the germline V gene, CDR1 is SQVTM and CDR2 is ANQGSEA. The CDR3: CSVKMLQGGGYEQYF. The CDR3 DNA follows: TGCAGCGTTAAAATGCTACAGGGGGGTGGTTACGAGCAGTACTTC.

V usage is TRBV30 and J usage is TRBJ2-7; D is possibly TRBD1 (5 bases). The length of the CDR3 is 13 residues. Germline values: CDR1 GTSNPN, CDR2 SVGIG (reference sequence). Trimming left V 8 bases short and J 0 bases short, with 14 bases between. CDR3 protein: CAAHGANSYEQYF. CDR3 nucleotide sequence: TGTGCCGCCCATGGGGCCAACTCCTACGAGCAGTACTTC.

The chain has TRBV7-6 and TRBJ2-1, with D possibly TRBD2 on 6 matching bases. The V end lost 2 bases, the J end lost 0 bases, and 11 bases lay between the germline ends. Germline CDR1 reads SGHVS; CDR2 reads FNYEAQ. The CDR3 totals 16 residues. The CDR3 bases are TGTGCCAGCAGCTTAATAGCGGCTAGCTCCTACAATGAGCAGTTCTTC. Encoded protein: CASSLIAASSYNEQFF.

Only one count was recorded for this clone. This chain uses TRBV7-9 with TRBJ2-1; a weak D match, TRBD2 (7 bases). Trimming shortened V by 3 bases and J by 4 bases, and 13 bases separated the two germline ends. Germline V lookup: CDR1 SEHNR, CDR2 FQNEAQ (reference sequence). This CDR3 contains 15 residues. Here the CDR3 reads CASSFLRGGYNEQFF. The DNA of the CDR3 is TGTGCCAGCAGCTTCCTTAGGGGGGGTTACAATGAGCAGTTCTTC.

This chain uses TRBV11-2 with TRBJ1-5; possibly TRBD1 for D (6 bases). This CDR3 is built from 16 residues. The V end lost 5 bases, the J end lost 7 bases, and 21 bases lay between the germline ends. In germline, CDR1 is SGHAT, CDR2 FQNNGV. The CDR3 sequence: CASSLGGAAGGQPQHF. CDR3 nucleotides: TGTGCCAGCAGCCTTGGGGGGGCCGCGGGGGGACAGCCCCAGCATTTT.

This clone was detected only a few times. In the same sample, other DNA sequences code for this CDR3. This sequence joins TRBV7-9 and TRBJ2-7; 7 bases agree with TRBD2. Germline V gene sequence: CDR1 SEHNR, CDR2 FQNEAQ (reference sequence). This CDR3 spans 15 amino acids. J gave up 2 bases and V 0 bases, and 4 bases lay outside the gene matches. The DNA of the CDR3 is TGTGCCAGCAGCTTAGCGTCCGGGGGGACCTACGAGCAGTACTTC. As protein: CASSLASGGTYEQYF.

The V call is TRBV25-1, the J call TRBJ2-7; D might be TRBD2 (6 bases). This CDR3 spans 13 amino acids. V dropped 4 bases and J dropped 5 bases, with 12 bases sitting between them. The germline gives CDR1 MGHDK, CDR2 SYGVNS. The DNA of the CDR3 is TGTGCCAGCAGTGTCCGGGACTCGAACGAGCAGTACTTC. This sequence encodes CASSVRDSNEQYF.

The chain couples TRBV4-3 to TRBJ2-3; D is perhaps TRBD2 (5 bases). Trimming removed 4 bases at V and 3 bases at J, with 17 bases between. The CDR3 totals 16 residues. CDR1 is LGHNA and CDR2 is YSLEER in the germline V gene. The CDR3 loop is CASSRDRDLDTDTQYF. Written as DNA, the CDR3 is TGCGCCAGCAGCCGAGACCGGGATCTAGATACAGATACGCAGTATTTT.

The J gene is TRBJ1-6, the V gene TRBV7-2; D might be TRBD1 (5 bases). Germline CDR1 reads SGHTA; CDR2 reads FQGNSA. Trimming shortened V by 1 base and J by 11 bases, and 9 bases separated the two germline ends. The CDR3 extends over 13 amino acids. CDR3 DNA sequence: TGTGCCAGCAGCTTAGGGGGCGGAGCACCCCTCCACTTT. It translates to CASSLGGGAPLHF.

The chain links TRBV29-1 to TRBJ2-1; weak D call: TRBD1 (6 bases). The V end was cut by 3 bases, the J end by 6 bases, with 15 bases between. The CDR3 has 14 amino acids. The germline gives CDR1 SQVTM, CDR2 ANQGSEA. The CDR3 coding sequence is TGCAGCGTTGACACAGGGACGAGGACCAATGAGCAGTTCTTC. It translates to CSVDTGTRTNEQFF.

CDR3 bases: TGTGCCAGCAGCTCTACCTTCCTGGGGAGCTCCTACAATGAGCAGTTCTTC. Translated, it gives CASSSTFLGSSYNEQFF. The V call is TRBV11-3, the J call TRBJ2-1; a possible D gene is TRBD2 (5 bases). Germline values: CDR1 SGHNT, CDR2 YENEEA. The CDR3 is made up of 17 amino acids. The V and J ends lost 4 bases and 0 bases respectively, with 16 bases between them.

In DNA, the CDR3 is TGTGCCAGCAGTGCACTAGCGGGGGCCTCCTACGAGCAGTACTTC. Translating gives CASSALAGASYEQYF. This chain connects TRBV6-5 to TRBJ2-7; 11 bases match TRBD2. Germline V gene sequence: CDR1 MNHEY, CDR2 SVGAGI. V lost 5 bases to trimming and J lost 0 bases; unmatched junction nucleotides: 3. This CDR3 has 15 residues.

The J gene is TRBJ1-2, the V gene TRBV7-2, with D maybe TRBD1 (5 bases). Germline V gives CDR1 SGHTA, CDR2 FQGNSA. The CDR3 covers 14 residues. V lost 1 base to trimming and J lost 4 bases, with 10 bases between them. The CDR3 protein is CASSLEGRSYGYTF. The CDR3 DNA reads TGTGCCAGCAGCTTAGAGGGGAGGAGCTATGGCTACACCTTC. Based on the CDR3 plus reference TRBV7-2 and TRBJ1-2, the full variable domain is GAGVSQSPSNKVTEKGKDVELRCDPISGHTALYWYRQSLGQGLEFLIYFQGNSAPDKSGLPSDRFSAERTGGSVSTLTIQRTQQEDSAVYLCASSLEGRSYGYTFGSGTRLTVV.

This sequence joins TRBV13 and TRBJ2-3, with 10 bases lining up with TRBD2. The V and J ends lost 1 base and 2 bases, in that order; junction bases with no gene match: 6. Germline V gives CDR1 PRHDT, CDR2 FYEKMQ (reference sequence). This CDR3 contains 17 residues. In DNA, the CDR3 is TGTGCCAGCAGCTTAGTCGGTAGCGGGGGGCTCACAGATACGCAGTATTTT. Protein product: CASSLVGSGGLTDTQYF.

The chain joins TRBV5-6 to TRBJ1-1; D call uncertain. Germline V gene lookup returns CDR1 SGHDT and CDR2 YYEEEE. The V and J ends lost 2 bases and 1 base respectively, with 9 bases between them. The CDR3 runs 14 residues. The CDR3 DNA is TGTGCCAGCAGCTTTGGAGGAGGGAACACTGAAGCTTTCTTT. It yields the protein CASSFGGGNTEAFF.

This chain connects TRBV7-3 to TRBJ2-2; a weak D match, TRBD2 (6 bases). Trimming left V 5 bases short and J 7 bases short, with 14 bases between. Germline-derived CDR1 and CDR2 are SGHTA and FQGTGA. The length of the CDR3 is 14 residues. CDR3 sequence reads: CASSLNGGIGELFF. In DNA, the CDR3 is TGTGCCAGCAGCCTAAACGGGGGTATCGGGGAGCTGTTTTTT.

The chain is built from TRBV7-9 and TRBJ2-1, with 12 bases lining up with TRBD2. J gave up 7 bases and V 3 bases, and 7 bases lay outside the gene matches. CDR3 length: 16 amino acids. Germline CDR1 reads SEHNR; CDR2 reads FQNEAQ (reference sequence). The CDR3 loop is CASSFLASGRANEQFF. CDR3 bases: TGTGCCAGCAGCTTTTTGGCTAGCGGGAGGGCGAATGAGCAGTTCTTC.

The chain uses TRBV7-8 and TRBJ2-7; 8 nucleotides align to TRBD2. The CDR3 has 18 residues. After removal of 1 base from V and 1 base from J, the junction contained 12 bases not matched to a gene. Germline-derived CDR1 and CDR2 are SGHVS and FQNEAQ. The CDR3 DNA reads as TGTGCCAGCAGCTTAGTTGGGCTAGCGGGCGTCTTATCCTACGAGCAGTACTTC. It translates to CASSLVGLAGVLSYEQYF.